This TCR beta chain appears in the sequencing data of a study of sequential checkpoint blockade in melanoma. CDR1 is SGHKS, CDR2 YYEKEE, per germline (reference sequence). V lost 3 bases to trimming and J lost 0 bases; unmatched junction nucleotides: 8. This CDR3 contains 19 residues. TCRdb keeps only in-frame clones here, not all; method: immunoSEQ multiplex PCR. The top ten clones hold approximately 22% of a sample with 13,000 or so clones, over 60% of them seen once. Regarding treatment: randomized to nivolumab then ipilimumab (arm A) or the reverse (arm B). From thawed PBMCs, live CD3+CD8+ cells negative for CD19 and CD56 were sorted.

This chain uses TRBV5-5 with TRBJ2-3, with TRBD2 identical over 15 bases. The TCR sequence derives from a human donor with melanoma. Sequencing used CD8+ T cells sorted from blood (inferred from file names), obtained from a patient given nivolumab and ipilimumab in sequence. The CDR3, as DNA: TGTGCCAGCAGCTCGGGACTAGCGGGGGGCGTTTCTAGCACAGATACGCAGTATTTT. It yields the protein CASSSGLAGGVSSTDTQYF.